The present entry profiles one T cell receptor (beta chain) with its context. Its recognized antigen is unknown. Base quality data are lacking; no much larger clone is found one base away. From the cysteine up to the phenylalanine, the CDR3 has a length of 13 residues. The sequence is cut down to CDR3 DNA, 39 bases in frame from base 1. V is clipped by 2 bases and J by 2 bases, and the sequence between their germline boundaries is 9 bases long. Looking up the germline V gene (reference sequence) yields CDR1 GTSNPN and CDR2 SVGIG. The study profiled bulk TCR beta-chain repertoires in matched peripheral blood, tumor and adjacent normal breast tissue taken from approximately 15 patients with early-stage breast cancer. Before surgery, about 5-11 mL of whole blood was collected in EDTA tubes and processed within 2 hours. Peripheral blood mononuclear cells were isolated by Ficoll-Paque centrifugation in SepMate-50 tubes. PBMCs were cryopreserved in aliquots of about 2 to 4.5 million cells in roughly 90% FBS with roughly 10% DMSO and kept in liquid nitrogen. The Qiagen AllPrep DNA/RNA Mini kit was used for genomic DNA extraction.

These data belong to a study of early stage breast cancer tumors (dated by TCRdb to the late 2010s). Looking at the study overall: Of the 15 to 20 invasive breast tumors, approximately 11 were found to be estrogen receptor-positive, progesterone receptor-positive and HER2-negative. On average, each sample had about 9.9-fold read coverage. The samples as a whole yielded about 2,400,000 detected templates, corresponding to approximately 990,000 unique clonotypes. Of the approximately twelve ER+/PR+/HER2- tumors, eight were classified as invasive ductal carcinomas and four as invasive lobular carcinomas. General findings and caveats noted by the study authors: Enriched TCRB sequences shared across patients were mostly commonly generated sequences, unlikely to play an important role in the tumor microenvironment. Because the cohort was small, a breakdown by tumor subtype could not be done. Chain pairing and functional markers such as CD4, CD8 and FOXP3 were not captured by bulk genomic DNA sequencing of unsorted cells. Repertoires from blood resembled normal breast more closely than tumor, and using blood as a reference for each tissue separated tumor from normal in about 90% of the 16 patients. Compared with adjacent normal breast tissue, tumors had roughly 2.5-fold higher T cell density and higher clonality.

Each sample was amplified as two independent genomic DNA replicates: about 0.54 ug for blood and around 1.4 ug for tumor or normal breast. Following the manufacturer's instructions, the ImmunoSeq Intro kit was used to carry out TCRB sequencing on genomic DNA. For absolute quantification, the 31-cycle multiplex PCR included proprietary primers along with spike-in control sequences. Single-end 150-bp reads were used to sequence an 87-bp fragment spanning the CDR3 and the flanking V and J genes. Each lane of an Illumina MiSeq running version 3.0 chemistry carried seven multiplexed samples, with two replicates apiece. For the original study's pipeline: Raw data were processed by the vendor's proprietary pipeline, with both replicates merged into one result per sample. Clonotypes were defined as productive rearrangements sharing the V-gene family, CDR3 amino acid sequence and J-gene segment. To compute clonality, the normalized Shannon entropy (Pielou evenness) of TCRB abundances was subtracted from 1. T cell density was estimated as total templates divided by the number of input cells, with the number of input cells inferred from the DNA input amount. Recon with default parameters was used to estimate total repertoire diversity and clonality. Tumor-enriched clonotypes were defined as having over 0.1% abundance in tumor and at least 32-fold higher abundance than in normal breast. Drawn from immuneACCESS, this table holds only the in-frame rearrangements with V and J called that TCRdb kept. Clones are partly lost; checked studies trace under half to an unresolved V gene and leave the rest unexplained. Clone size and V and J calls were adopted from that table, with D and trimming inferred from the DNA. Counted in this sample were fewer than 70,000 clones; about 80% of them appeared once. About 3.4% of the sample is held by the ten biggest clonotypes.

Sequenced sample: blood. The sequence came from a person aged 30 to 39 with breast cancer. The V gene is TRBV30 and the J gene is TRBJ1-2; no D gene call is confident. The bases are TGTGCCTGGAGTCCCCAGTCAAACTATGGCTACACCTTC. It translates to CAWSPQSNYGYTF.